The clone carrying this T cell receptor beta chain was observed many times. No antigen is known for it. In TCRdb, the 5' RACE reads were re-called with MiXCR into one record per CDR3 protein. The data show fewer than 600,000 distinct CDR3 sequences, less than 25% seen once. The data belong to a study of T-cell memory formation after mild COVID-19. Germline-derived CDR1 and CDR2 are MNHNY and SVGAGI (reference sequence). V lost 5 bases and J lost 1, with 15 bases in between. The CDR3 loop spans 15 amino acids. Study observations and caveats: The study found balanced CD4/CD8 in clones contracting day 15 to 85 and a CD4+ lean in later expanders.

The source material was PBMCs or a T cell subset sorted from them (not recorded which). This receptor was taken from an adult woman who had mild COVID-19 (a few samples of this study predate the infection). Cell type and time point are not known. The rearrangement links TRBV6-6 to TRBJ2-7, with D possibly called TRBD1 or TRBD2 (5 bases each). CDR3 loop: CASSRIRDGSYEQYF. The CDR3 DNA reads TGTGCCAGCAGTAGGATCCGGGACGGATCCTACGAGCAGTACTTC.